The 20 T cell receptor beta chains in this list originate from one sample, sequenced in a study of human T cells and chemical hapten exposure. Time point given: patch test 1, 2 weeks after DPC sensitization. Treatment denoted: therapeutic diphenylcyclopropenone sensitization with weekly scalp DPC. TCRdb re-called the RACE reads through MiXCR, storing one row per CDR3 protein. The data show tens of thousands of distinct CDR3 sequences, with about 11% seen just once and 2.2% held by the top ten. The sample was whole blood, taken in connection with sensitization to the hapten diphenylcyclopropenone (DPC). These receptors originate from a man between 40 and 49 years old with alopecia areata. Some clones in this sample may be carry-over from other donors' samples.

This clonotype was seen only a few times. The J gene is TRBJ2-1, the V gene TRBV5-1; 7 nucleotides agree with TRBD2. CDR1 and CDR2 (germline): SGHRS, YFSETQ. The length of the CDR3 is 15 residues. The V gene end was trimmed by 4 bases and the J gene end by 6 bases; junction bases not matched to a gene: 10. The CDR3 spells CASSPVGGGGNEQFF. The DNA of the CDR3 is TGCGCCAGCAGCCCGGTGGGGGGGGGAGGCAATGAGCAGTTCTTC. Full variable domain (outside the CDR3, taken from reference TRBV5-1 and TRBJ2-1): KAGVTQTPRYLIKTRGQQVTLSCSPISGHRSVSWYQQTPGQGLQFLFEYFSETQRNKGNFPGRFSGRQFSNSRSEMNVSTLELGDSALYLCASSPVGGGGNEQFFGPGTRLTVL.

This clonotype was recorded a few times. The rearrangement links TRBV4-3 to TRBJ2-3; TRBD2 matches at 8 bases. The CDR3 runs to 17 residues. V shed 1 base, J shed 1 base, and the junction held 7 bases outside the gene matches. CDR1 LGHNA and CDR2 YSLEER come from the germline V gene. The CDR3 region has the DNA TGCGCCAGCAGCCAAGGAACCGGGACTAGGGGCACAGATACGCAGTATTTT. Protein: CASSQGTGTRGTDTQYF.

This clonotype was seen a few times. This sequence joins TRBV29-1 and TRBJ1-2, with 7 nucleotides matching TRBD1. Losses at the gene ends were 1 base for V and 4 bases for J; bases not matched to a gene: 3. Per the germline V gene, CDR1 is SQVTM and CDR2 is ANQGSEA. The CDR3 has 13 amino acids. The CDR3 DNA reads as TGCAGCGTTGAAGGACAGGGTATCTATGGCTACACCTTC. It yields the protein CSVEGQGIYGYTF.

The chain recombines TRBV12-3 or TRBV12-4 with TRBJ2-7; D could derive from TRBD1 or TRBD2 (6 bases each). Trimming cost V 5 bases and J 5 bases, with 13 bases left between them. This CDR3 region has 13 residues. CDR3 sequence: CASSTGTANEQYV. Here the CDR3 DNA reads TGTGCCAGCAGTACAGGGACTGCGAACGAGCAGTACGTC.

This clonotype occurred a few times. The genes are TRBV28 and TRBJ2-7; 9 positions agree with TRBD1. Looked up from germline, CDR1 is MDHEN and CDR2 is SYDVKM. This CDR3 is 14 amino acids long. V was pared by 4 bases and J by 5 bases, with 6 bases of the junction left unmatched. The CDR3 sequence: CASSYRDRANEQYF. CDR3 bases: TGTGCCAGCAGTTACCGGGACAGGGCCAACGAGCAGTACTTC.

This clonotype was detected only a few times. The chain couples TRBV6-6 to TRBJ2-7; the match to TRBD2 covers 7 bases. CDR3 length: 14 amino acids. After removal of 4 bases from V and 6 bases from J, the junction contained 9 bases not matched to a gene. The germline gives CDR1 MNHNY, CDR2 SVGAGI (reference sequence). In DNA form, the CDR3 reads TGTGCCAGCAGTTCGACGGGGGGACGGACCGAGCAGTACGTC. Translating gives CASSSTGGRTEQYV.

This clonotype was recorded at least ten times. The rearrangement uses TRBV7-8 and TRBJ2-1; 10 bases line up with TRBD2. The CDR3 runs 16 residues. CDR1 is SGHVS and CDR2 is FQNEAQ in the germline V gene. Losses at the gene ends were 1 base for V and 4 bases for J; bases not matched to a gene: 4. Here the CDR3 reads CASSLVTSGKYNEQFF. The CDR3, as DNA: TGTGCCAGCAGCTTAGTTACTAGCGGGAAGTACAATGAGCAGTTCTTC.

The chain recombines TRBV7-3 with TRBJ2-1; tentative D call: TRBD2 (6 bases). Germline CDR1 reads SGHTA; CDR2 reads FQGTGA. The CDR3 runs to 15 residues. V lost 3 bases to trimming and J lost 7 bases, with 16 bases between them. The CDR3 region has the DNA TGTGCCAGCAGCTTCTTTAGCGGTGGGACTAATGAGCAGTTCTTC. Translating gives CASSFFSGGTNEQFF.

This clonotype was recorded a few times. The chain is built from TRBV6-2 or TRBV6-3 and TRBJ2-7; D not resolved. Germline V lookup: CDR1 MNHEY, CDR2 SVGEGT. The CDR3 extends over 13 amino acids. The V end lost 8 bases, the J end lost 5 bases, and 16 bases lay between the germline ends. The CDR3 region is CASRNAGAHEQYF. The CDR3 nucleotides are TGTGCCAGCCGCAACGCAGGTGCCCACGAGCAGTACTTC.

The rearrangement links TRBV6-5 to TRBJ1-1; D uncertain. The CDR3 loop spans 15 amino acids. CDR1 is MNHEY and CDR2 is SVGAGI in the germline V gene. Trimming took 6 bases from V and 1 from J, leaving 15 bases between them. CDR3 bases: TGTGCCAGCAGACAAGAAACAGAGAGGAACACTGAAGCTTTCTTT. Amino acid sequence: CASRQETERNTEAFF.

The rearrangement links TRBV29-1 to TRBJ1-1; D unresolved. The CDR3 is 13 residues long. Trimming stripped 1 base from V and 2 bases from J, with 8 bases between. CDR1 is SQVTM and CDR2 is ANQGSEA in the germline V gene. CDR3 coding DNA: TGCAGCGTTGAAGGGCCGGGAAACACTGAAGCTTTCTTT. It yields the protein CSVEGPGNTEAFF.

The gene calls are TRBV5-1 and TRBJ2-5; D may be TRBD2 (5 bases). Germline V lookup: CDR1 SGHRS, CDR2 YFSETQ. The CDR3 is 15 residues long. V shed 6 bases and J shed 4 bases, with 19 bases lying between them. CDR3 sequence (DNA): TGCGCCAGCATCCGGGCGCCAGGAGAGGGAGAGACCCAGTACTTC. Translated: CASIRAPGEGETQYF.

The chain recombines TRBV14 with TRBJ2-1, with a weak D call TRBD2 (5 bases). Between the trimmed V and J ends, which lost 1 base and 9 bases, there was a span of 13 bases. Germline V gives CDR1 SGHDN, CDR2 FVKESK. The CDR3 totals 14 residues. CDR3 sequence reads: CASSQVIRGSEQFF. The CDR3, as DNA: TGTGCCAGCAGCCAAGTTATTCGTGGGAGTGAGCAGTTCTTC.

This clonotype was counted between two and nine times. The chain joins TRBV20-1 to TRBJ1-1; D gene ambiguous. Between the trimmed V and J ends, which lost 6 bases and 4 bases, there was a span of 6 bases. Per germline, CDR1 DFQATT and CDR2 SNEGSKA (reference sequence). CDR3 size: 10 residues. CDR3 sequence: CSALRTEAFF. The CDR3 region has the DNA TGCAGTGCCCTACGCACTGAAGCTTTCTTT.

This clonotype turned up a few times. The rearrangement joins TRBV12-3 or TRBV12-4 to TRBJ2-4; D might be TRBD2 (6 bases). The CDR3 totals 15 residues. The germline V and J ends were trimmed by 8 bases and 0 bases, with 14 bases remaining between them. For the CDR3, the DNA is TGTGCCAGCGCCCTCAAGGGACTAGCCAAAAACATTCAGTACTTC. Its protein is CASALKGLAKNIQYF.

This clonotype was counted only a few times. The V call is TRBV2, the J call TRBJ2-3, with 8 positions matching TRBD2. V lost 6 bases to trimming and J lost 2 bases; unmatched junction nucleotides: 10. The length of the CDR3 is 16 residues. CDR1 and CDR2 from the germline V gene are SNHLY and FYNNEI. CDR3 DNA: TGTGCCAGCAGCCGGGATAGCGGGGCCCTCACAGATACGCAGTATTTT. Protein sequence: CASSRDSGALTDTQYF.

This clonotype was detected only a few times. CDR3 nucleotide sequence: TGTGCCAGCAGCCAAGATAAGGGGACAGGGCGGAAAGGCTACACCTTC. It encodes CASSQDKGTGRKGYTF. V gene TRBV3-1 combines with J gene TRBJ1-2; 9 positions agree with TRBD1. The CDR3 totals 16 residues. In germline, CDR1 is LGHDT, CDR2 YNNKEL (reference sequence). The junction had 10 bases not matched to a gene; V was cut back by 0 bases and J by 8 bases.

The chain combines TRBV6-2 or TRBV6-3 with TRBJ2-7; TRBD2 is a possible D gene (6 bases). The V and J ends lost 8 bases and 2 bases respectively, with 13 bases between them. From germline, CDR1 is MNHEY and CDR2 SVGEGT. This CDR3 contains 13 residues. The CDR3 spells CASGASAPYEQYV. The CDR3 DNA reads as TGTGCCAGCGGCGCTAGCGCTCCCTACGAGCAGTACGTC.

The table lists this clonotype with many counts. The chain recombines TRBV28 with TRBJ2-2; tentatively, D is TRBD1 (6 bases). The CDR3 length is 15 residues. Trimming removed 10 bases from V and 0 bases from J, with 15 bases in between. Looked up from germline, CDR1 is MDHEN and CDR2 is SYDVKM. CDR3 residues: CATLLGTPNTGELFF. CDR3 DNA: TGTGCCACCTTACTTGGGACACCGAACACCGGGGAGCTGTTTTTT. The whole variable domain, remainder taken from reference TRBV28 and TRBJ2-2, is DVKVTQSSRYLVKRTGEKVFLECVQDMDHENMFWYRQDPGLGLRLIYFSYDVKMKEKGDIPEGYSVSREKKERFSLILESASTNQTSMYLCATLLGTPNTGELFFGEGSRLTVL.

This chain connects TRBV29-1 to TRBJ2-5, with D maybe TRBD2 (7 bases). CDR1 is SQVTM, CDR2 ANQGSEA, per germline. This CDR3 spans 12 amino acids. V was clipped by 6 bases and J by 5 bases, with 13 bases between them. The CDR3 sequence: CSVFRGGETQYF. The CDR3 nucleotides are TGCAGCGTGTTCAGGGGAGGGGAGACCCAGTACTTC. Based on the CDR3 plus reference TRBV29-1 and TRBJ2-5, the full variable domain is SAVISQKPSRDICQRGTSLTIQCQVDSQVTMMFWYRQQPGQSLTLIATANQGSEATYESGFVIDKFPISRPNLTFSTLTVSNMSPEDSSIYLCSVFRGGETQYFGPGTRLLVL.